These T cell receptor beta chains were read from a single sample in a study of blood T cell repertoires in COVID-19. Generated by immunoSEQ multiplex PCR, the TCRdb table keeps only in-frame clones and is missing some. The sample shows 110,000 or so clones, around 83% of them seen only once. Sequenced: peripheral blood. The receptors come from a woman aged 55 to 70 with COVID-19, enrolled during active disease. Each CDR3 is given with its conserved first and last residue. The D gene is left open where the match is weak. Rows may omit the clone size; those that give it use once, few, many or a size class.

.,TRBJ2-1,.,TRBV11-3,TGTGCCAGCAGCCCCCCGGTGATACGTCCCTCCTACAATGAGCAGTTCTTC,CASSPPVIRPSYNEQFF
.,TRBJ1-1,.,TRBV21-1,TGTGCCAGCATCTACGGACAGGGGGCATTTAACACTGAAGCTTTCTTT,CASIYGQGAFNTEAFF
.,TRBJ1-2,TRBD1,TRBV19,TGTGCCAGTAGCGAGACAGGGCGGCATGGCTACACCTTC,CASSETGRHGYTF
.,TRBJ2-2,.,TRBV6-2/TRBV6-3,TGTGCCAGCAGCCCTGGTCCAGAGGCCGGGGAGCTGTTTTTT,CASSPGPEAGELFF
few,TRBJ2-5,TRBD2,TRBV27,TGTGCCAGCAGCACGGGACTAGCGGGATCAGTAACCCAGTACTTC,CASSTGLAGSVTQYF
.,TRBJ2-1,TRBD2,TRBV4-2,TGTGCCAGCAGTCTACTAGCGGGGGGGCCTGATGAGCAGTTCTTC,CASSLLAGGPDEQFF
.,TRBJ2-7,TRBD1,TRBV5-1,TGCGCCAGCAGCTTTTTAGGGGGCGCATCGGGCGAGCAGTACTTC,CASSFLGGASGEQYF
.,TRBJ1-2,TRBD1,TRBV24-1,TGTGCCACCAGCACAGCCTGGGACAGGGGGCACGGCTACACCTTC,CATSTAWDRGHGYTF
once,TRBJ1-5,TRBD1,TRBV6-5,TGTGCCAGCAGTACAGGGGGCGCGGGACAGCCCCAGCATTTT,CASSTGGAGQPQHF
once,TRBJ1-3,.,TRBV5-3,TGTGCCAGAAGCCTACAGGGTGACGGAAACACCATATATTTT,CARSLQGDGNTIYF
.,TRBJ1-3,TRBD1,TRBV9,TGTGCCAGCAGCGCAGGGGACAGCGGTCGAAACACCATATATTTT,CASSAGDSGRNTIYF
.,TRBJ2-5,.,TRBV19,TGTGCCAGTAGTATAGCGGTGGAGATCCTAGAGACCCAGTACTTC,CASSIAVEILETQYF
.,TRBJ1-6,.,TRBV5-1,TGCGCCAGCAGCTCGCTCGTCGGGGGAGGTAATTCACCCCTCCACTTT,CASSSLVGGGNSPLHF
.,TRBJ1-6,.,TRBV10-3,TGTGCCATCAGACCCACAGGTGAGAATTCACCCCTCCACTTT,CAIRPTGENSPLHF
.,TRBJ1-4,TRBD1,TRBV2,TGTGCCAGTTTTTGGACAGGGGGGGAGACTAATGAAAAACTGTTTTTT,CASFWTGGETNEKLFF
few,TRBJ2-3,TRBD1,TRBV9,TGTGCCAGCACACCCCGTTGGACAGGGCCCGCAGATACGCAGTATTTT,CASTPRWTGPADTQYF
.,TRBJ2-7,TRBD1,TRBV5-1,TGCGCCAGTAACCGCCCCGGGACAGGGAGCTACGAGCAGTACTTC,CASNRPGTGSYEQYF
.,TRBJ2-1,TRBD2,TRBV29-1,TGCAGCGTTGCGCCTCTAGCGGACTCCTACAATGAGCAGTTCTTC,CSVAPLADSYNEQFF
.,TRBJ2-5,TRBD1,TRBV24-1,TGTGCCACCAGTGAAAACACAGGGGGGAGAGAGACCCAGTACTTC,CATSENTGGRETQYF
.,TRBJ1-4,TRBD1,TRBV4-1,TGCGCCAGCAGCCAAGGGGACAGGGTTGAAAAACTGTTTTTT,CASSQGDRVEKLFF
.,TRBJ1-2,.,TRBV4-2,TGTGCCAGCAGCCAAGGTAGGGGTGAAGCCTATGGCTACACCTTC,CASSQGRGEAYGYTF
.,TRBJ2-5,.,TRBV4-2,TGTGCCAGCAGCCAGAATGCTGGGACGGGGGAGGATTCGGCGACCCAGTACTTC,CASSQNAGTGEDSATQYF
.,TRBJ1-3,.,TRBV7-8,TGTGCCAGCAGCCGGGGGCGCTCTGGAAACACCATATATTTT,CASSRGRSGNTIYF
.,TRBJ2-7,TRBD2,TRBV7-9,TGTGCCAGCAGCTTAGCGCTAGCGGGGGAGGTGGAGCAGTACTTC,CASSLALAGEVEQYF
.,TRBJ1-2,.,TRBV21-1,TGTGCCAGCAGAGAGGTCGCGAACTATGGCTACACCTTC,CASREVANYGYTF
once,TRBJ2-2,TRBD1,TRBV27,TGTGCCAGCCGATGGACAGGGGGCACCGGGGAGCTGTTTTTT,CASRWTGGTGELFF
.,TRBJ1-2,.,TRBV6-2/TRBV6-3,TGTGCCAGCAGTACGGCAGGATCCAACTATGGCTACACCTTC,CASSTAGSNYGYTF
few,TRBJ1-5,.,TRBV23-1,TGCGCCAGCAGTCAATCGTCCAGGGGAAGTGACCAGCCCCAGCATTTT,CASSQSSRGSDQPQHF
few,TRBJ1-2,.,TRBV4-3,TGCGCCAGCAGCTACCAGGGGAGGGATGGCTACACCTTC,CASSYQGRDGYTF
.,TRBJ2-1,TRBD2,TRBV6-2/TRBV6-3,TGTGCCAGCAGTGCCTGGGGACTAGCGGGGGCGACCTCCTCCTACAATGAGCAGTTCTTC,CASSAWGLAGATSSYNEQFF
.,TRBJ1-2,.,TRBV29-1,TGCAGCGTTGGAGAGGCCCTGGGACATCTAGCTAACTATGGCTACACCTTC,CSVGEALGHLANYGYTF
.,TRBJ1-5,.,TRBV15,TGTGCCACCAGGCGGGACTACAATCAGCCCCAGCATTTT,CATRRDYNQPQHF
.,TRBJ1-3,TRBD1,TRBV27,TGTGCCAGCAGTTGGGGTGGGGGGACAGGGTCTGGAAACACCATATATTTT,CASSWGGGTGSGNTIYF
.,TRBJ2-3,.,TRBV19,TGTGCCAGTAGGACAGGTGTCCCGAGCACAGATACGCAGTATTTT,CASRTGVPSTDTQYF
.,TRBJ1-2,.,TRBV4-2,TGTGCCAGCAGCCAAGATTGGAGACAGGTCAACTATGGCTACACCTTC,CASSQDWRQVNYGYTF
.,TRBJ2-7,.,TRBV4-3,TGCGCCAGCAGCCCCCGGAGATCCTACGAGCAGTACTTC,CASSPRRSYEQYF
.,TRBJ2-1,.,TRBV5-1,TGCGCCAGCAGCTTGGAAACAGGACAGAACTCCTACAATGAGCAGTTCTTC,CASSLETGQNSYNEQFF
.,TRBJ1-6,TRBD1,TRBV5-1,TGCGCCAGCAGCTTTTCGGGACAGGGAGAAGGTTCACCCCTCCACTTT,CASSFSGQGEGSPLHF
.,TRBJ2-5,.,TRBV5-6,TGTGCCAGCAGCTTCGGAGAGACCCAGTACTTC,CASSFGETQYF
.,TRBJ1-1,.,TRBV6-2/TRBV6-3,TGTGCCAGCAGTTACGACGGGTCGAACACTGAAGCTTTCTTT,CASSYDGSNTEAFF
once,TRBJ1-3,TRBD1,TRBV5-1,TGCGCCAGCAGCCCGGACTGGACAGGCGGAAACACCATATATTTT,CASSPDWTGGNTIYF
.,TRBJ2-5,TRBD2,TRBV9,TGTGCCAGCAGCGTAGTTGCGGGGGGGGCCCAAGAGACCCAGTACTTC,CASSVVAGGAQETQYF
.,TRBJ2-1,TRBD2,TRBV3-1/TRBV3-2,TGTGCCAGCAGCCAAGCGACTAGCAGCTACAATGAGCAGTTCTTC,CASSQATSSYNEQFF
.,TRBJ2-1,TRBD2,TRBV6-5,TGTGCCAGCAGTCCGGCGGGGGGGCCTTATGAGCAGTTCTTC,CASSPAGGPYEQFF
.,TRBJ2-7,.,TRBV7-6,TGTGCCAGCAGCTCTACGGGTGGCGAGCAGTACTTC,CASSSTGGEQYF
.,TRBJ1-4,.,TRBV9,TGTGCCAGCAGCGAACTACAGGGTCCCGGTGAAAAACTGTTTTTT,CASSELQGPGEKLFF
.,TRBJ2-5,.,TRBV5-1,TGCGCCAGTCAGGGTTGGGAGACCCAGTACTTC,CASQGWETQYF
.,TRBJ2-7,TRBD1,TRBV19,TGTGCCAGTTCTCGGACAGGGATCGACGAGCAGTACTTC,CASSRTGIDEQYF
once,TRBJ2-7,TRBD1,TRBV5-1,TGCGCCAGCAGCACCGGACAGGGCGCATCCTCCTACGAGCAGTACTTC,CASSTGQGASSYEQYF
.,TRBJ1-1,.,TRBV14,TGTGCCAGCAGCCAAGTGTTTACAGGCACTGAAGCTTTCTTT,CASSQVFTGTEAFF
.,TRBJ1-2,.,TRBV10-1,TGCGCCAGCAGTAAGAAAGGAGACCGAGCTAACTATGGCTACACCTTC,CASSKKGDRANYGYTF
.,TRBJ1-4,.,TRBV19,TGTGCCAGTAGTGCGACAGTAAAACTGTTTTTT,CASSATVKLFF
.,TRBJ2-5,TRBD2,TRBV24-1,TGTGCCACCAGTGTAGCGGGGGGACAAGAGACCCAGTACTTC,CATSVAGGQETQYF